Each of the 31 T cell receptor beta chains below was sequenced from the same sample in a study of blood T cell repertoires in COVID-19. The data were produced by immunoSEQ multiplex PCR, yet TCRdb's version contains in-frame clones alone and is incomplete. Of 110,000 to 150,000 clones listed, approximately 85% are singletons. Sequencing was carried out using peripheral blood. Every receptor here comes from a man in his sixties or seventies with acute or convalescent COVID-19.

The chain carries TRBV10-3 and TRBJ2-5, with D maybe TRBD1 (6 bases). Trimming left V 6 bases short and J 2 bases short, with 10 bases between. Per the germline V gene, CDR1 is ENHRY and CDR2 is SYGVKD. CDR3 length: 13 residues. CDR3 in DNA: TGTGCCATCAGGGGGGCCTCTCAAGAGACCCAGTACTTC. This encodes CAIRGASQETQYF.

The chain is built from TRBV5-6 and TRBJ2-3; 7 positions match TRBD2. The germline gives CDR1 SGHDT, CDR2 YYEEEE. This CDR3 comprises 16 residues. Germline trimming cut 0 bases from V and 0 bases from J; bases unmatched to any gene: 4. The CDR3 here is CASSLAGGRSTDTQYF. CDR3 nucleotide sequence: TGTGCCAGCAGCTTGGCCGGGGGGAGAAGCACAGATACGCAGTATTTT.

The chain is built from TRBV6-2 or TRBV6-3 and TRBJ2-1; D is perhaps TRBD1 (6 bases). Germline V gene lookup returns CDR1 MNHEY and CDR2 SVGEGT. The V end was cut by 1 base, the J end by 6 bases, with 10 bases between. The CDR3 consists of 14 residues. The CDR3 sequence: CASSYLGRGNEQFF. As DNA, the CDR3 is TGTGCCAGCAGTTACTTGGGCAGGGGCAATGAGCAGTTCTTC.

The rearrangement joins TRBV3-1 (or the pseudogene TRBV3-2) to TRBJ1-2, with 9 bases fitting TRBD1. The CDR3 runs 15 residues. The J segment lost 6 bases and the V segment lost 1 base, leaving 6 bases of the junction unmatched. Germline CDR1 reads LGHDT; CDR2 reads YNNKEL (reference sequence). CDR3 nucleotides: TGTGCCAGCAGCCAAGTCGCGACAGGGGGGCATGGCTACACCTTC. Translation gives CASSQVATGGHGYTF.

The chain uses TRBV28 and TRBJ2-3, with 10 bases that match TRBD2. This CDR3 contains 17 residues. In germline, CDR1 is MDHEN, CDR2 SYDVKM. V lost 6 bases and J lost 2; bases outside the gene matches: 11. CDR3 in DNA: TGTGCCAGCAGGAAGAGACTAAGCGGGAGGGCCACAGATACGCAGTATTTT. Its protein product is CASRKRLSGRATDTQYF.

The V call is TRBV10-2, the J call TRBJ2-1; D is possibly TRBD2 (6 bases). Looked up from germline, CDR1 is WSHSY and CDR2 is SAAADI. The length of the CDR3 is 17 residues. The V gene lost 6 bases and the J gene lost 5 bases, with 23 bases spanning the gap. The CDR3 protein is CASRDTWAGDWDNEQFF. In DNA, the CDR3 is TGCGCCAGCAGAGATACCTGGGCCGGGGACTGGGACAATGAGCAGTTCTTC.

The rearrangement joins TRBV27 to TRBJ2-3; D remains unclear. V lost 5 bases and J 2 bases, leaving 11 bases between the germline ends. There are 14 residues in the CDR3. Germline-derived CDR1 and CDR2 are MNHEY and SMNVEV (reference sequence). CDR3 nucleotide sequence: TGTGCCAGCAGTGCACGGCGGTTCACAGATACGCAGTATTTT. Translation: CASSARRFTDTQYF.

The rearrangement uses TRBV27 and TRBJ1-1, with 7 bases aligning to TRBD1. V gave up 5 bases and J gave up 3 bases; unmatched junction bases: 6. Germline V gene data show CDR1 as MNHEY and CDR2 as SMNVEV (reference sequence). CDR3 length equals 14 residues. In DNA, the CDR3 is TGTGCCAGCAGTCTCACAAGGGGGCACACTGAAGCTTTCTTT. Its protein is CASSLTRGHTEAFF.

The rearrangement joins TRBV5-1 to TRBJ2-3; a possible D gene is TRBD1 (6 bases). The CDR3 spans 15 residues. Between the trimmed V and J ends, which lost 3 bases and 4 bases, there was a span of 15 bases. Germline V gives CDR1 SGHRS, CDR2 YFSETQ. CDR3 region: CASSSPGGRADTQYF. CDR3 in DNA: TGCGCCAGCAGCTCGCCTGGGGGCCGCGCAGATACGCAGTATTTT. Full variable domain (outside the CDR3, taken from reference TRBV5-1 and TRBJ2-3): KAGVTQTPRYLIKTRGQQVTLSCSPISGHRSVSWYQQTPGQGLQFLFEYFSETQRNKGNFPGRFSGRQFSNSRSEMNVSTLELGDSALYLCASSSPGGRADTQYFGPGTRLTVL.

The V gene is TRBV29-1, the J gene TRBJ2-4; tentative D call: TRBD1 (6 bases). Germline lookup yields CDR1 SQVTM and CDR2 ANQGSEA. CDR3 length: 12 amino acids. V was clipped by 8 bases and J by 11 bases, with 19 bases between them. In nucleotides, the CDR3 is TGCAGCTCTCGGACAGTCGAGGGGTTTCAGTACTTC. Translation: CSSRTVEGFQYF.

The DNA of the CDR3 is TGTGCCAGCAGTTTGCTCGACAGGGGACGTTGGTACGAGCAGTACTTC. It yields the protein CASSLLDRGRWYEQYF. V usage is TRBV27 and J usage is TRBJ2-7; 8 nucleotides line up with TRBD1. Trimming took 3 bases from V and 4 from J; bases not matched to a gene: 11. Germline V gene sequence: CDR1 MNHEY, CDR2 SMNVEV (reference sequence). This CDR3 comprises 16 residues.

The chain combines TRBV5-4 with TRBJ2-7; 8 bases line up with TRBD1. The length of the CDR3 is 14 residues. J lost 3 bases, V lost 0 bases, and 2 bases had no gene match. Germline CDR1 is SGHNT and CDR2 is YYREEE (reference sequence). The CDR3 is CASSLGQGIYEQYF. DNA of the CDR3: TGTGCCAGCAGCTTGGGACAGGGGATCTACGAGCAGTACTTC.

The V and J genes are TRBV10-2 and TRBJ1-1; D perhaps matches TRBD1 (5 bases). Between the trimmed V and J ends, which lost 10 bases and 11 bases, there was a span of 17 bases. This CDR3 has 11 residues. The V gene's germline CDR1 is WSHSY and CDR2 SAAADI. Here the CDR3 reads CATQGEVLAFF. The CDR3 coding sequence is TGCGCCACTCAAGGGGAGGTGTTGGCTTTCTTT.

V usage is TRBV24-1 and J usage is TRBJ2-1, with TRBD2 as a possible D gene (5 bases). The germline V gene encodes CDR1 KGHDR and CDR2 SFDVKD. V lost 10 bases to trimming and J lost 7 bases, with 19 bases between them. The CDR3 extends over 14 amino acids. CDR3: CATEPATGINEQFF. DNA for the CDR3: TGTGCCACTGAGCCAGCGACGGGGATAAATGAGCAGTTCTTC.

The chain employs TRBV12-3 or TRBV12-4 and TRBJ1-1; 9 bases match TRBD1. The CDR3 spans 13 residues. Trimming cost V 5 bases and J 4 bases; bases outside gene matches: 2. The CDR3 DNA reads as TGTGCCAGCAGTCAGGACAGGGGCACTGAAGCTTTCTTT. This codes for CASSQDRGTEAFF.

The chain recombines TRBV27 with TRBJ2-7, with a tentative D call TRBD2 (5 bases). Germline V gene lookup returns CDR1 MNHEY and CDR2 SMNVEV (reference sequence). The V end was cut by 5 bases, the J end by 0 bases, with 14 bases between. The CDR3 consists of 15 residues. CDR3 loop: CASSKGNGVSYEQYF. For the CDR3, the DNA is TGTGCCAGCAGTAAAGGAAACGGGGTCTCCTACGAGCAGTACTTC.

This chain links TRBV3-1 (or the pseudogene TRBV3-2) with TRBJ2-3; D unclear. The CDR3 has 13 residues. Germline loops: CDR1 LGHDT, CDR2 YNNKEL (reference sequence). The ends were cut back, 5 bases at V and 6 bases at J, with 12 bases in the middle. The CDR3 reads CASSLTTQDTQYF. CDR3 DNA sequence: TGTGCCAGCAGCTTAACTACCCAGGATACGCAGTATTTT.

In this sample, this clone turned up a few times. Mismatch with germline at one junction end may stem from a read error. The chain uses TRBV7-3 and TRBJ2-1, with 9 positions matching TRBD1. The length of the CDR3 is 13 residues. Germline lookup yields CDR1 SGHTA and CDR2 FQGTGA. DNA for the CDR3: TGTGCCAGCAGCGTAACAGGGGGCGGGGAGCAGTTCTTC. Translating it yields CASSVTGGGEQFF.

The V gene is TRBV2, the J gene TRBJ2-1; tentatively, D is TRBD1 (6 bases). Deletions cut 5 bases from V and 9 bases from J, with 14 bases between. Per the germline V gene, CDR1 is SNHLY and CDR2 is FYNNEI. The CDR3 is 13 residues long. The CDR3 DNA is TGTGCCAGCAGTTTCGGACAGTCAGGTGAGCAGTTCTTC. Protein: CASSFGQSGEQFF.

The V and J genes are TRBV5-4 and TRBJ2-7; 7 nucleotides agree with TRBD1. The V gene's germline CDR1 is SGHNT and CDR2 YYREEE (reference sequence). The CDR3 totals 15 residues. With V trimmed by 0 bases and J by 1 base, 4 bases remained unmatched. The CDR3 DNA reads TGTGCCAGCAGCTTGGATGCGACAGGGTCCTACGAGCAGTACTTC. The encoded protein is CASSLDATGSYEQYF.

The chain carries TRBV2 and TRBJ1-2; no reliable D call. V shed 6 bases and J shed 4 bases, with 9 bases lying between them. CDR1 SNHLY and CDR2 FYNNEI come from the germline V gene. The CDR3 covers 12 residues. CDR3 bases: TGTGCCAGCAGGAGGGTTGCCTATGGCTACACCTTC. Residues: CASRRVAYGYTF.

The CDR3 sequence: CASSQGTGVEKLFF. DNA of the CDR3: TGCGCCAGCAGTCAGGGGACAGGTGTTGAAAAACTGTTTTTT. This chain joins TRBV23-1 and TRBJ1-4, with 8 bases aligning to TRBD1. TRBV23-1 is placed among ORFs of uncertain function. Unmatched junction bases numbered 4, after V lost 3 bases and J lost 7 bases. CDR3 length equals 14 residues.

The CDR3 DNA reads as TGTGCCAGCAGTGAAGCGGTAGACGGGACAGGGTACTATGGCTACACCTTC. Translation gives CASSEAVDGTGYYGYTF. The chain recombines TRBV2 with TRBJ1-2; 9 nucleotides agree with TRBD1. This CDR3 is 17 amino acids long. V shed 0 bases and J 3 bases; nucleotides not matched to a gene: 8. The V gene's germline CDR1 is SNHLY and CDR2 FYNNEI.

CDR3 nucleotides: TGTGCCAGCAGCTTAGGCGCGGGAGCGGTAGATACGCAGTATTTT. Translated: CASSLGAGAVDTQYF. The chain is built from TRBV7-9 and TRBJ2-3; 7 bases line up with TRBD2. The CDR3 sequence is 15 residues long. The V gene's germline CDR1 is SEHNR and CDR2 FQNEAQ (reference sequence). V trimming: 1 base; J trimming: 5 bases; junction bases outside the gene matches: 6.

This chain joins TRBV5-1 and TRBJ2-1; 8 bases fit TRBD2. This CDR3 contains 14 residues. Trimming cost V 1 base and J 5 bases; bases outside gene matches: 2. CDR1 is SGHRS and CDR2 is YFSETQ in the germline V gene. As DNA, the CDR3 is TGCGCCAGCAGCTTGACGGGGGGGAACAATGAGCAGTTCTTC. This gives the protein CASSLTGGNNEQFF.

This clone was recorded once. The CDR3 sequence is CASSLDRDGEKLFF. CDR3 DNA: TGCGCCAGCAGCCTTGACAGGGACGGCGAAAAACTGTTTTTT. This rearrangement joins TRBV5-1 to TRBJ1-4; TRBD1 matches 7 bases. The CDR3 has 14 residues. CDR1 and CDR2 from the germline V gene are SGHRS and YFSETQ. V was pared by 4 bases and J by 8 bases, with 8 bases of the junction left unmatched. The entire variable domain, with the rest obtained from reference TRBV5-1 and TRBJ1-4, is as follows: KAGVTQTPRYLIKTRGQQVTLSCSPISGHRSVSWYQQTPGQGLQFLFEYFSETQRNKGNFPGRFSGRQFSNSRSEMNVSTLELGDSALYLCASSLDRDGEKLFFGSGTQLSVL.

The V gene is TRBV19, the J gene TRBJ2-1; the D gene is possibly TRBD1 (5 bases). The germline V and J ends were trimmed by 6 bases and 4 bases, with 13 bases remaining between them. The CDR3 is 14 residues long. CDR1 and CDR2 from the germline V gene are LNHDA and SQIVND (reference sequence). CDR3 coding DNA: TGTGCCAGTAGCCGTAGTGGGGCTTACAATGAGCAGTTCTTC. Protein: CASSRSGAYNEQFF.

The chain joins TRBV5-1 to TRBJ2-7, with D perhaps matching TRBD2 (6 bases). The CDR3 is 19 residues long. The germline gives CDR1 SGHRS, CDR2 YFSETQ. Trimming stripped 4 bases from V and 0 bases from J, with 26 bases between. In DNA form, the CDR3 reads TGCGCCAGCAGCCCGAATGTAGGCGGGACGAGGGAGGTCTCCTACGAGCAGTACTTC. Its translation: CASSPNVGGTREVSYEQYF.

This clone was detected once. The J gene is TRBJ1-1, the V gene TRBV3-1 (or the pseudogene TRBV3-2), with D possibly being TRBD1 (5 bases). Germline V gives CDR1 LGHDT, CDR2 YNNKEL (reference sequence). With 3 bases removed from V and 6 bases from J, the gap between germline ends came to 14 bases. The CDR3 has 14 amino acids. CDR3 DNA: TGTGCCAGCAGCCAGCAGGGATTTCGGGCTGAAGCTTTCTTT. Its protein product is CASSQQGFRAEAFF.

The chain couples TRBV7-2 to TRBJ2-3; TRBD2 matches at 8 bases. The trim removed 3 bases at V and 0 bases at J, leaving 8 bases unmatched. The CDR3 sequence is 17 residues long. Germline lookup yields CDR1 SGHTA and CDR2 FQGNSA. CDR3 nucleotide sequence: TGTGCCAGCAGCTTTAGTCTAGCGGGTCCTAGCACAGATACGCAGTATTTT. Its translation: CASSFSLAGPSTDTQYF.

CDR3 bases: TGTGCCAGCAGTTCCGCAGGCTGGTCCAACGAGCAGTACTTC. Translated, it gives CASSSAGWSNEQYF. V gene TRBV27 combines with J gene TRBJ2-7; D is unclear. The CDR3 sequence is 14 residues long. Germline V lookup: CDR1 MNHEY, CDR2 SMNVEV (reference sequence). Trimming stripped 4 bases from V and 5 bases from J, with 15 bases between.